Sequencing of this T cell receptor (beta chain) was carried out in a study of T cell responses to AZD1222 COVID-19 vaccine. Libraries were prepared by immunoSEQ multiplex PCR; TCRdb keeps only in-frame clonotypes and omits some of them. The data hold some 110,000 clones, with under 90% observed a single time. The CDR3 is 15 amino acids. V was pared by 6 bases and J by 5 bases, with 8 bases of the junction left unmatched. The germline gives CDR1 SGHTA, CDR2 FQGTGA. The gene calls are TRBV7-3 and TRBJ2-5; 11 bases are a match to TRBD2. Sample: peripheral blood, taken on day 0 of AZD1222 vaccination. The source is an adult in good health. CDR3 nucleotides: TGTGCCAGCAGGACAACTAGCGGGAGCTATGAGACCCAGTACTTC. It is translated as CASRTTSGSYETQYF. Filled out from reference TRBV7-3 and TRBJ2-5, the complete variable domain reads GAGVSQTPSNKVTEKGKYVELRCDPISGHTALYWYRQSLGQGPEFLIYFQGTGAADDSGLPNDRFFAVRPEGSVSTLKIQRTERGDSAVYLCASRTTSGSYETQYFGPGTRLLVL.